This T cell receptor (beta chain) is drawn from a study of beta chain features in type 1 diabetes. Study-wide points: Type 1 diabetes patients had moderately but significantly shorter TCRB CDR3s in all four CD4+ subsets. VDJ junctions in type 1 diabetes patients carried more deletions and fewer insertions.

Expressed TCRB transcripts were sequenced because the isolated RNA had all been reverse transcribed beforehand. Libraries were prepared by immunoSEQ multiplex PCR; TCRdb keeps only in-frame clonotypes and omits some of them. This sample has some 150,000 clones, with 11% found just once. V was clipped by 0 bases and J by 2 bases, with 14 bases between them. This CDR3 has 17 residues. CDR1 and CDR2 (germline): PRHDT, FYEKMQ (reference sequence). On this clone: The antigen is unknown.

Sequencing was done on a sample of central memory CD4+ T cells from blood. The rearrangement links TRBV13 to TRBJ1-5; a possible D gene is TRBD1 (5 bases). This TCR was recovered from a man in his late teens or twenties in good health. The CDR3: CASSLGPGRGGNQPQHF. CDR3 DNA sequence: TGTGCCAGCAGCTTAGGCCCAGGGCGCGGCGGCAATCAGCCCCAGCATTTT. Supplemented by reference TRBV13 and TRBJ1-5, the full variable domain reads AAGVIQSPRHLIKEKRETATLKCYPIPRHDTVYWYQQGPGQDPQFLISFYEKMQSDKGSIPDRFSAQQFSDYHSELNMSSLELGDSALYFCASSLGPGRGGNQPQHFGDGTRLSIL.